Listed below are T cell receptor beta chains from one sample, sequenced in a study of cytomegalovirus exposure and HLA in healthy donors. Method: immunoSEQ multiplex PCR; TCRdb's copy keeps in-frame clones and lacks some. The sample includes approximately 140,000 clones, 80% seen only once; the top ten take approximately 5.1%. Material: PBMCs. The receptors were gathered from a male donor in good health and CMV-seronegative. The CDR3 runs from the conserved cysteine through the conserved F or W. D genes are given only for firm matches. Clone size is stated in some rows and not others, as once, few, many or a class when expanded.

abundance	v_gene	j_gene	d_gene	CDR3aa	CDR3nt
.	TRBV5-5	TRBJ2-7	TRBD1	CASSSSGTGAYEQYF	TGTGCCAGCAGCTCGAGCGGGACAGGGGCCTACGAGCAGTACTTC
.	TRBV9	TRBJ2-7	.	CASSASTTGYEQYF	TGTGCCAGCAGCGCGTCAACAACGGGGTACGAGCAGTACTTC
.	TRBV29-1	TRBJ2-1	TRBD1	CSVEGRGLDEQFF	TGCAGCGTTGAAGGCAGGGGGCTGGATGAGCAGTTCTTC
.	TRBV29-1	TRBJ1-5	.	CSVEGPPGDTQHF	TGCAGCGTTGAGGGTCCGCCCGGGGATACGCAGCATTTT
.	TRBV12-5	TRBJ2-1	.	CASGRGSSYNEQFF	TGTGCTAGTGGACGGGGGAGCTCCTACAATGAGCAGTTCTTC
.	TRBV30	TRBJ2-7	TRBD1	CAWSVARQGVYEQYF	TGTGCCTGGAGTGTAGCTCGACAGGGGGTCTACGAGCAGTACTTC
.	TRBV2	TRBJ1-1	.	CASSEAPGHRTEAFF	TGTGCCAGCAGTGAAGCACCAGGACATAGGACTGAAGCTTTCTTT
few	TRBV14	TRBJ2-3	.	CASRTSGTDTQYF	TGTGCCAGTAGGACTTCAGGCACAGATACGCAGTATTTT
.	TRBV4-3	TRBJ2-1	.	CAGSQDTSSYNEQFF	TGCGCCGGCAGCCAAGACACTAGCTCCTACAATGAGCAGTTCTTC
.	TRBV30	TRBJ2-7	.	CAWSADRAYEQYF	TGTGCCTGGAGCGCGGACAGAGCCTACGAGCAGTACTTC
.	TRBV19	TRBJ2-7	.	CASSIGVERTYEQYF	TGTGCCAGTAGTATAGGAGTCGAGCGGACCTACGAGCAGTACTTC
.	TRBV7-2	TRBJ2-5	.	CASSLSGVEETQYF	TGTGCCAGCAGCTTATCGGGGGTAGAGGAGACCCAGTACTTC
.	TRBV6-5	TRBJ2-7	TRBD2	CASEGAGDSYEQYF	TGTGCCAGCGAAGGGGCGGGGGACTCCTACGAGCAGTACTTC
.	TRBV6-1	TRBJ1-5	.	CASGVNSNQPQHF	TGTGCCAGCGGTGTAAATAGCAATCAGCCCCAGCATTTT
.	TRBV7-9	TRBJ2-7	.	CASSLFQGYEQYF	TGTGCCAGCAGCCTATTCCAGGGATACGAGCAGTACTTC
.	TRBV18	TRBJ2-3	.	CASSPPRASTDTQYF	TGTGCCAGCTCACCACCGAGGGCTAGCACAGATACGCAGTATTTT
.	TRBV28	TRBJ1-4	.	CASSSPRKGDEKLFF	TGTGCCAGCAGTTCACCTCGGAAAGGGGATGAAAAACTGTTTTTT
.	TRBV10-3	TRBJ1-1	TRBD1	CAISDEGGFTEAFF	TGTGCCATCAGTGACGAAGGGGGCTTCACTGAAGCTTTCTTT
.	TRBV7-9	TRBJ1-2	TRBD1	CASSLGGGGTAYGYTF	TGTGCCAGCAGCTTAGGAGGGGGCGGGACGGCATATGGCTACACCTTC
.	TRBV5-4	TRBJ1-1	.	CASSGGSQKTEAFF	TGTGCCAGCAGCGGGGGGTCTCAGAAGACTGAAGCTTTCTTT
.	TRBV9	TRBJ1-2	.	CASSAPPGGRLGYYGYTF	TGTGCCAGCAGCGCCCCACCGGGGGGAAGGCTGGGTTACTATGGCTACACCTTC
.	TRBV6-5	TRBJ2-7	TRBD2	CATTGWEAGAYEQYF	TGTGCCACCACGGGCTGGGAAGCGGGGGCATACGAGCAGTACTTC
.	TRBV7-2	TRBJ1-2	.	CASSSQWGDGYTF	TGTGCCAGCAGTTCTCAATGGGGGGATGGCTACACCTTC
.	TRBV19	TRBJ2-3	TRBD1	CASSIGPGQGTSTDTQYF	TGTGCCAGTAGTATAGGGCCGGGACAGGGGACCAGCACAGATACGCAGTATTTT
.	TRBV7-3	TRBJ2-1	TRBD1	CASSLAGQGAGNNEQFF	TGTGCCAGCAGCTTAGCGGGACAGGGGGCAGGAAACAATGAGCAGTTCTTC
few	TRBV9	TRBJ1-2	.	CASSVALRQDYGYTF	TGTGCCAGCAGCGTAGCCCTCCGACAAGACTATGGCTACACCTTC
.	TRBV6-5	TRBJ1-3	.	CASTFTLAPGNTIYF	TGTGCCAGCACCTTTACTCTCGCCCCTGGAAACACCATATATTTT
few	TRBV28	TRBJ2-7	TRBD1	CASSLRGHYKPYEQYF	TGTGCCAGCAGTTTGAGGGGGCACTACAAACCCTACGAGCAGTACTTC
few	TRBV28	TRBJ2-3	TRBD2	CASLAGGTDTQYF	TGTGCCAGCCTAGCGGGGGGGACAGATACGCAGTATTTT
.	TRBV20-1	TRBJ1-1	.	CSARYSTEAFF	TGCAGTGCCAGGTATAGCACTGAAGCTTTCTTT
.	TRBV4-3	TRBJ1-6	TRBD1	CASSQEGTGSSPLHF	TGCGCCAGCAGCCAAGAAGGGACAGGGAGTTCACCCCTCCACTTT
.	TRBV5-1	TRBJ1-2	TRBD1	CASSFTGGGSYGYTF	TGCGCCAGCAGCTTTACAGGGGGAGGTTCCTATGGCTACACCTTC
.	TRBV7-9	TRBJ1-4	.	CASSPPLLSEKLFF	TGTGCCAGCAGCCCTCCCCTCCTCTCGGAAAAACTGTTTTTT
once	TRBV29-1	TRBJ2-3	.	CSGSGSSQGETQYF	TGCAGCGGGTCAGGGAGTTCACAGGGAGAGACGCAGTATTTT
.	TRBV7-2	TRBJ1-1	.	CASSLKGDTEAFF	TGTGCCAGCAGCTTAAAAGGGGACACTGAAGCTTTCTTT
once	TRBV5-4	TRBJ2-7	TRBD2	CASSSRLAGGASFGEQYF	TGTGCCAGCAGCTCCCGGTTAGCGGGGGGCGCCTCTTTTGGCGAGCAGTACTTC
.	TRBV19	TRBJ1-4	.	CASSTQGQLRSKLFF	TGTGCCAGTAGTACTCAAGGACAGCTTCGATCAAAACTGTTTTTT
.	TRBV27	TRBJ2-1	TRBD2	CASSATKGTSGGYEQFF	TGTGCCAGCAGCGCCACTAAAGGGACTAGCGGGGGGTATGAGCAGTTCTTC
.	TRBV7-6	TRBJ2-5	.	CASSSRAETQYF	TGTGCCAGCAGCTCGAGGGCAGAGACCCAGTACTTC
.	TRBV19	TRBJ2-7	.	CASSSPGSYEQYF	TGTGCCAGTAGTTCGCCGGGCTCCTACGAGCAGTACTTC
once	TRBV5-1	TRBJ1-4	.	CASSLERQEKLFF	TGCGCCAGCAGCTTGGAACGTCAGGAAAAACTGTTTTTT
.	TRBV5-1	TRBJ1-2	.	CASSRGASNSYGYTF	TGCGCCAGCAGCCGGGGGGCCAGCAATTCCTATGGCTACACCTTC
.	TRBV6-5	TRBJ2-7	.	CASGREGGYEQYF	TGTGCCAGCGGTAGGGAAGGGGGATACGAGCAGTACTTC
few	TRBV2	TRBJ2-7	.	CASSDSAVVNEQYF	TGTGCCAGCAGTGATAGCGCCGTAGTTAATGAGCAGTACTTC
once	TRBV7-9	TRBJ2-2	.	CASSLYSDNGELFF	TGTGCCAGCAGCTTATATTCGGACAACGGGGAGCTGTTTTTT
once	TRBV7-3	TRBJ2-1	.	CASSLQVSSYNEQFF	TGTGCCAGCAGCTTACAGGTCAGCTCCTACAATGAGCAGTTCTTC
.	TRBV29-1	TRBJ2-7	.	CSAFGTPLTGSYEQYF	TGCAGCGCCTTCGGGACTCCCTTAACGGGATCCTACGAGCAGTACTTC
.	TRBV4-2	TRBJ2-7	.	CASSQVGQSSYEQYF	TGTGCCAGCAGCCAAGTGGGGCAATCCTCCTACGAGCAGTACTTC
.	TRBV29-1	TRBJ2-1	TRBD1	CSVDSRGQDEQFF	TGCAGCGTTGACAGCAGGGGGCAGGATGAGCAGTTCTTC
.	TRBV4-3	TRBJ2-1	TRBD1	CASSRGGLGDEQFF	TGCGCCAGCAGCCGAGGGGGCCTTGGGGATGAGCAGTTCTTC
.	TRBV29-1	TRBJ2-1	TRBD1	CSGRWDRGENEQFF	TGCAGCGGAAGATGGGACAGGGGGGAAAATGAGCAGTTCTTC
.	TRBV15	TRBJ1-5	.	CATSHRSGGSFYSNQPQHF	TGTGCCACCAGCCACCGATCGGGAGGGAGTTTTTATAGCAATCAGCCCCAGCATTTT
few	TRBV29-1	TRBJ2-3	.	CSVQTGTSTDTQYF	TGCAGCGTTCAAACCGGTACTAGCACAGATACGCAGTATTTT
.	TRBV4-2	TRBJ1-1	.	CASSHALSPTEAFF	TGTGCCAGCAGCCATGCTCTCAGTCCCACTGAAGCTTTCTTT
once	TRBV7-2	TRBJ2-7	TRBD2	CASSLDGTSYAYEQYF	TGTGCCAGCAGCTTAGACGGGACTAGCTACGCCTACGAGCAGTACTTC
.	TRBV7-9	TRBJ2-1	TRBD2	CASSTGALAGGRFNEQFF	TGTGCCAGCAGCACAGGGGCACTAGCGGGGGGCCGGTTCAATGAGCAGTTCTTC
.	TRBV5-1	TRBJ2-7	.	CASSFEGDSYEQYF	TGCGCCAGCAGCTTCGAGGGGGACTCCTACGAGCAGTACTTC
.	TRBV5-8	TRBJ1-6	.	CASRTSGLPPLHF	TGTGCCAGCAGAACTTCAGGGTTACCACCCCTCCACTTT
.	TRBV7-9	TRBJ2-2	TRBD1	CAGRTGPATGELFF	TGTGCCGGAAGGACAGGGCCCGCCACCGGGGAGCTGTTTTTT